The next 25 T cell receptor beta chains were all read from a single sample in a study of T cell responses to AZD1222 COVID-19 vaccine. Sequenced by immunoSEQ multiplex PCR; TCRdb stores in-frame clones only, minus some. The repertoire consists of 95,000 to 150,000 clones, with about 90% occurring once and the leading ten covering approximately 1.5%. This specimen was peripheral blood, taken on day 0 of AZD1222 vaccination. The receptor set was obtained from an adult in good health.

The chain carries TRBV9 and TRBJ2-2, with no clear D. The CDR3 has 12 residues. Germline V gives CDR1 SGDLS, CDR2 YYNGEE. V lost 4 bases and J lost 7, with 8 bases in between. The DNA for the CDR3 is TGTGCCAGCAGCCCCGGTGGCGGGGAGCTGTTTTTT. Translation: CASSPGGGELFF.

The gene calls are TRBV30 and TRBJ1-3, with D possibly TRBD1 on 5 matching bases. CDR3 length equals 12 residues. The V end was cut by 4 bases, the J end by 4 bases, with 8 bases between. Germline V CDR1 and CDR2: GTSNPN, SVGIG (reference sequence). The CDR3 spells CAWTREGNTIYF. DNA of the CDR3: TGTGCCTGGACCAGGGAAGGAAACACCATATATTTT.

This chain uses TRBV11-2 with TRBJ1-4; D gene ambiguous. Germline values: CDR1 SGHAT, CDR2 FQNNGV. Trimming shortened V by 5 bases and J by 2 bases, and 12 bases separated the two germline ends. The CDR3 length is 15 residues. Here the CDR3 DNA reads TGTGCCAGCAGCAGATTCGGCTCGACTAATGAAAAACTGTTTTTT. It yields the protein CASSRFGSTNEKLFF.

V gene TRBV25-1 combines with J gene TRBJ1-3, with TRBD1 as a possible D gene (6 bases). This CDR3 contains 17 residues. Germline values: CDR1 MGHDK, CDR2 SYGVNS. Between the trimmed V and J ends, which lost 3 bases and 2 bases, there was a span of 17 bases. The CDR3 loop is CASSDTRLDRTGNTIYF. The CDR3, as DNA: TGTGCCAGCAGTGATACTCGGCTGGACAGAACTGGAAACACCATATATTTT.

V usage is TRBV9 and J usage is TRBJ2-1; 14 bases agree with TRBD2. The length of the CDR3 is 14 residues. V shed 5 bases and J 9 bases; nucleotides not matched to a gene: 4. CDR1 and CDR2 from the germline V gene are SGDLS and YYNGEE. DNA of the CDR3: TGTGCCAGCAGGGGGACTAGCGGGAGTTCTGAGCAGTTCTTC. This gives the protein CASRGTSGSSEQFF.

The chain couples TRBV9 to TRBJ2-2; 7 nucleotides line up with TRBD2. The CDR3 sequence is 15 residues long. The V gene end was trimmed by 1 base and the J gene end by 5 bases; junction bases not matched to a gene: 5. Germline lookup yields CDR1 SGDLS and CDR2 YYNGEE. CDR3 protein: CASSVSGRKTGELFF. Written as DNA, the CDR3 is TGTGCCAGCAGCGTATCCGGGAGGAAAACCGGGGAGCTGTTTTTT.

This clone has only a few counts. The rearrangement uses TRBV7-9 and TRBJ1-1; D call uncertain. Germline V CDR1 and CDR2: SEHNR, FQNEAQ (reference sequence). The length of the CDR3 is 14 residues. Trimming cost V 3 bases and J 4 bases, with 12 bases left between them. The CDR3 DNA is TGTGCCAGCAGCTTGGGGTCAGGTATCACTGAAGCTTTCTTT. It translates to CASSLGSGITEAFF.

This rearrangement joins TRBV11-2 to TRBJ1-2; tentative D call: TRBD1 (5 bases). The CDR3 runs 17 residues. Trimming left V 4 bases short and J 1 base short, with 19 bases between. Germline V gene data show CDR1 as SGHAT and CDR2 as FQNNGV. In DNA form, the CDR3 reads TGTGCCAGCAGCTCCCCCCCCAGGGAGCCCCGTAACTATGGCTACACCTTC. Its translation: CASSSPPREPRNYGYTF.

This chain connects TRBV24-1 to TRBJ2-3, with a tentative D call TRBD1 (7 bases). The germline V gene has CDR1 KGHDR and CDR2 SFDVKD. This CDR3 contains 16 residues. V was trimmed by 4 bases and J by 1 base, leaving 14 bases between them. CDR3 in amino acids: CATSDLEGARTDTQYF. The CDR3 DNA is TGTGCCACCAGTGACCTGGAGGGGGCCCGCACAGATACGCAGTATTTT.

V gene TRBV7-6 combines with J gene TRBJ1-4, with a tentative D call TRBD1 (6 bases). The length of the CDR3 is 16 residues. Between the trimmed V and J ends, which lost 2 bases and 7 bases, there was a span of 17 bases. Germline lookup yields CDR1 SGHVS and CDR2 FNYEAQ. The CDR3 DNA is TGTGCCAGCAGCTTAAATTTCAGGGGCGGGGGTGAAAAACTGTTTTTT. Residues: CASSLNFRGGGEKLFF.

Points on this clone: This CDR3 is also generated by other DNA sequences in the sample. This chain connects TRBV19 to TRBJ1-5; 11 positions match TRBD1. The CDR3 consists of 15 residues. J lost 4 bases, V lost 3 bases, and 2 bases had no gene match. Germline V CDR1 and CDR2: LNHDA, SQIVND (reference sequence). The DNA of the CDR3 is TGTGCCAGTAGTATCGGGACAGGGGGTAATCAGCCCCAGCATTTT. It encodes CASSIGTGGNQPQHF.

J is TRBJ1-1 and V is TRBV11-2; D is undetermined. Germline V gene sequence: CDR1 SGHAT, CDR2 FQNNGV. Trimming removed 4 bases from V and 0 bases from J, with 9 bases in between. The CDR3 is made up of 14 amino acids. For the CDR3, the DNA is TGTGCCAGCAGCTCCCCGCCGGTGAACACTGAAGCTTTCTTT. Its protein product is CASSSPPVNTEAFF.

This chain connects TRBV6-5 to TRBJ1-6; unclear D gene. Between the trimmed V and J ends, which lost 6 bases and 6 bases, there was a span of 12 bases. The germline CDR1 and CDR2 sequences are MNHEY and SVGAGI. CDR3 length: 14 amino acids. In nucleotides, the CDR3 is TGTGCCAGCAGCCCCGAGGCCTTTAATTCACCCCTCCACTTT. Its translation is CASSPEAFNSPLHF.

The chain links TRBV5-1 to TRBJ1-1, with D possibly TRBD1 on 6 matching bases. CDR1 is SGHRS and CDR2 is YFSETQ in the germline V gene. V was trimmed by 0 bases and J by 1 base, leaving 7 bases between them. This CDR3 region has 14 residues. The CDR3 loop reads CASSLGGGNTEAFF. CDR3 nucleotides: TGCGCCAGCAGCTTGGGAGGGGGGAACACTGAAGCTTTCTTT.

The chain links TRBV12-1 to TRBJ1-5; TRBD1 reflects the table's D call only, with no check against the DNA. TRBV12-1 is shown as a pseudogene. CDR3 length: 17 amino acids. The CDR3 loop reads CASSFAPWTGHSQPQHF. The CDR3 nucleotides are TGTGCCAGCAGCTTTGCGCCTTGGACAGGGCATAGTCAGCCCCAGCATTTT.

This clone was recorded only once. The CDR3 DNA is TGTGCCAGCAGTGAATGGAACACGGTTCCCGGGGAGCTGTTTTTT. Its protein is CASSEWNTVPGELFF. V usage is TRBV25-1 and J usage is TRBJ2-2, with D unresolved. Germline-derived CDR1 and CDR2 are MGHDK and SYGVNS. The CDR3 loop spans 15 amino acids. V gave up 1 base and J gave up 6 bases, with 12 bases separating them. The full variable domain, completed using reference TRBV25-1 and TRBJ2-2, is EADIYQTPRYLVIGTGKKITLECSQTMGHDKMYWYQQDPGMELHLIHYSYGVNSTEKGDLSSESTVSRIRTEHFPLTLESARPSHTSQYLCASSEWNTVPGELFFGEGSRLTVL.

The chain combines TRBV10-1 with TRBJ2-2, with TRBD2 identical over 10 bases. Germline V lookup: CDR1 WNHNN, CDR2 SYGVQD (reference sequence). The CDR3 totals 14 residues. Trimming cost V 5 bases and J 8 bases; bases outside gene matches: 5. The CDR3 here is CASSPSGRAGELFF. The DNA of the CDR3 is TGCGCCAGCAGTCCCAGCGGGAGGGCGGGGGAGCTGTTTTTT.

The chain couples TRBV6-2 or TRBV6-3 to TRBJ2-2; 7 bases align to TRBD2. CDR1 is MNHEY and CDR2 is SVGEGT in the germline V gene. V lost 4 bases and J lost 6; bases outside the gene matches: 8. This CDR3 spans 15 amino acids. In nucleotides, the CDR3 is TGTGCCAGCAGTTGGGGGGGTTCTTGGGCCGGGGAGCTGTTTTTT. This codes for CASSWGGSWAGELFF.

This rearrangement joins TRBV5-1 to TRBJ2-2; D is possibly TRBD2 (5 bases). Germline V lookup: CDR1 SGHRS, CDR2 YFSETQ. Trimming shortened V by 4 bases and J by 3 bases, and 10 bases separated the two germline ends. This CDR3 comprises 14 residues. The CDR3 sequence: CASSPVGDTGELFF. As DNA, the CDR3 is TGCGCCAGCAGCCCGGTCGGGGACACCGGGGAGCTGTTTTTT.

The chain links TRBV6-5 to TRBJ1-2; tentative D call: TRBD1 (6 bases). The germline V gene has CDR1 MNHEY and CDR2 SVGAGI. Trimming left V 6 bases short and J 5 bases short, with 13 bases between. The CDR3 spans 13 residues. The CDR3 loop reads CASRESGTYGYTF. In DNA form, the CDR3 reads TGTGCCAGCAGAGAGAGCGGGACATATGGCTACACCTTC.

This clone is a singleton in its sample. V gene TRBV28 combines with J gene TRBJ1-2; D remains ambiguous. V dropped 3 bases and J dropped 4 bases, with 12 bases sitting between them. This CDR3 has 14 amino acids. Germline values: CDR1 MDHEN, CDR2 SYDVKM. The DNA for the CDR3 is TGTGCCAGCAGTTTCTCCGGCGCCCGCTATGGCTACACCTTC. Encoded protein: CASSFSGARYGYTF.

The chain links TRBV29-1 to TRBJ2-2; the D gene is possibly TRBD1 (5 bases). The CDR3 is 15 residues long. V was trimmed by 0 bases and J by 6 bases, leaving 14 bases between them. Germline-derived CDR1 and CDR2 are SQVTM and ANQGSEA. The CDR3 DNA is TGCAGCGTTGAAGAACAGGAAGCGTCCGCCGGGGAGCTGTTTTTT. Protein: CSVEEQEASAGELFF.

This clone was detected once. The chain employs TRBV6-2 or TRBV6-3 and TRBJ2-1, with TRBD2 matching 9 bases. Losses at the gene ends were 4 bases for V and 4 bases for J; bases not matched to a gene: 2. Germline values: CDR1 MNHEY, CDR2 SVGEGT. The CDR3 spans 14 residues. CDR3 region: CASSLLAGYNEQFF. The CDR3 DNA reads as TGTGCCAGCAGTTTGCTAGCGGGATACAATGAGCAGTTCTTC.

This chain links TRBV4-1 with TRBJ1-1; tentative D call: TRBD1 (6 bases). The CDR3 has 16 amino acids. CDR1 is MGHRA and CDR2 is YSYEKL in the germline V gene. V was clipped by 2 bases and J by 3 bases, with 16 bases between them. CDR3 bases: TGCGCCAGCAGCCAAAACCCCGCGACAGGCTACACTGAAGCTTTCTTT. Its translation: CASSQNPATGYTEAFF.

The chain couples TRBV5-4 to TRBJ2-3, with TRBD2 as a possible D gene (6 bases). Trimming left V 4 bases short and J 2 bases short, with 14 bases between. This CDR3 comprises 15 residues. Per the germline V gene, CDR1 is SGHNT and CDR2 is YYREEE (reference sequence). CDR3 bases: TGTGCCAGCAGCCCCTTAGGGACTTCCACAGATACGCAGTATTTT. This encodes CASSPLGTSTDTQYF.